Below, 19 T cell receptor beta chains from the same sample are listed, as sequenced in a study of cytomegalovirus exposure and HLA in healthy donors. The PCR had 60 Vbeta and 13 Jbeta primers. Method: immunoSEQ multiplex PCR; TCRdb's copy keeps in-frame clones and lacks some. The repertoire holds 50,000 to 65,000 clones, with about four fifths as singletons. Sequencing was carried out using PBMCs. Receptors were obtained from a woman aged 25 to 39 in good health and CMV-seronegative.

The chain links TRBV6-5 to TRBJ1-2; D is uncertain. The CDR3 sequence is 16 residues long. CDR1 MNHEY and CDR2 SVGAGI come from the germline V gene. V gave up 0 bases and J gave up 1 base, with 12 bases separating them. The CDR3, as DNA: TGTGCCAGCAGTTACTCGAGCCCCCGAAGTAACTATGGCTACACCTTC. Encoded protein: CASSYSSPRSNYGYTF.

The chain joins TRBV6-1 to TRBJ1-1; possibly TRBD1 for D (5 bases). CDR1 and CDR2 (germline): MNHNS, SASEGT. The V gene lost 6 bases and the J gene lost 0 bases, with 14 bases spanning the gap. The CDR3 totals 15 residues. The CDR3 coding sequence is TGTGCCAGCAGAGCCCTTTCGGGGGTGAACACTGAAGCTTTCTTT. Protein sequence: CASRALSGVNTEAFF.

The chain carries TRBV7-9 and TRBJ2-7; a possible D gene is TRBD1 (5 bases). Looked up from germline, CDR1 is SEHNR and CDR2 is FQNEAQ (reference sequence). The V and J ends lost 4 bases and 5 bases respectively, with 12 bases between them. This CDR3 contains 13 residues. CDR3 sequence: CASSSPQGDEQYF. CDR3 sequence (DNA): TGTGCCAGCAGCTCGCCTCAAGGGGACGAGCAGTACTTC.

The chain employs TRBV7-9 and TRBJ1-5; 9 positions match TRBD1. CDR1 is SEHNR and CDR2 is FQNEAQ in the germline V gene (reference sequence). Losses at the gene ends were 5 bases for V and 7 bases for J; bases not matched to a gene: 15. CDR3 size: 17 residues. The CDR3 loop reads CASSPQQGDRGAQPQHF. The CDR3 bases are TGTGCCAGCAGCCCCCAACAGGGCGACAGGGGGGCCCAGCCCCAGCATTTT. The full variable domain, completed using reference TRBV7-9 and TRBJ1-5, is DTGVSQNPRHKITKRGQNVTFRCDPISEHNRLYWYRQTLGQGPEFLTYFQNEAQLEKSRLLSDRFSAERPKGSFSTLEIQRTEQGDSAMYLCASSPQQGDRGAQPQHFGDGTRLSIL.

The DNA for the CDR3 is TGTGCCAGCAGTGCGACCGGGACAGGAAACAATGAGCAGTTCTTC. Protein product: CASSATGTGNNEQFF. The chain carries TRBV6-6 and TRBJ2-1, with 8 nucleotides matching TRBD1. The CDR3 sequence is 15 residues long. V gave up 5 bases and J gave up 5 bases; unmatched junction bases: 8. The germline CDR1 and CDR2 sequences are MNHNY and SVGAGI (reference sequence).

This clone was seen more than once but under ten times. CDR3 in DNA: TGTGCCAGTTGTAAGGGGGCGAACACCGGGGAGCTGTTTTTT. It yields the protein CASCKGANTGELFF. The gene calls are TRBV19 and TRBJ2-2, with a possible D match to TRBD1 (6 bases). This CDR3 is built from 14 residues. V lost 8 bases and J 0 bases, leaving 10 bases between the germline ends. Germline loops: CDR1 LNHDA, CDR2 SQIVND (reference sequence).

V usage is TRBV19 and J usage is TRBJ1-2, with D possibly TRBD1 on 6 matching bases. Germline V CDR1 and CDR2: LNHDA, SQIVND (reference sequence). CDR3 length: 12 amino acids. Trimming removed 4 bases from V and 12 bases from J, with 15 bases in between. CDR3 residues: CASSTGQWSDTF. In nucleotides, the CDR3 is TGTGCCAGTAGTACAGGACAGTGGTCGGACACCTTC.

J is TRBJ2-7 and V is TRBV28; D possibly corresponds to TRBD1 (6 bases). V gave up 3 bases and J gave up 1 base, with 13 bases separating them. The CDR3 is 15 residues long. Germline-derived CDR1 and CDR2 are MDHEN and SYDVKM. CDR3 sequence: CASSFRTGPSYEQYF. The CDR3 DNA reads TGTGCCAGCAGTTTTCGAACAGGGCCTTCCTACGAGCAGTACTTC.

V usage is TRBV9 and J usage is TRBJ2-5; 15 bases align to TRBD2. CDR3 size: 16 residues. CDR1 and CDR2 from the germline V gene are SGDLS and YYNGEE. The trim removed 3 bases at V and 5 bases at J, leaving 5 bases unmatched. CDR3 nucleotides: TGTGCCAGCAGCGGGACTAGCGGGAGGGCCGGGGAGACCCAGTACTTC. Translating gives CASSGTSGRAGETQYF.

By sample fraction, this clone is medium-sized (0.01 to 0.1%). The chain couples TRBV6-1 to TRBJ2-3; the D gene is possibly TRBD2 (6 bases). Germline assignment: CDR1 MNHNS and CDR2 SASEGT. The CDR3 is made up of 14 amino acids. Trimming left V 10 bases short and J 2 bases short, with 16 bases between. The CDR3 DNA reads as TGTGCCACTCGGGACTGGGCCTACACAGATACGCAGTATTTT. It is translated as CATRDWAYTDTQYF.

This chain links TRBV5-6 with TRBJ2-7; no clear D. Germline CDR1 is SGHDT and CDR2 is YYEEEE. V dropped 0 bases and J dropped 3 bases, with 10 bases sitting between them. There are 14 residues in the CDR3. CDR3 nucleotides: TGTGCCAGCAGCTTGGGACGACTCTTCTACGAGCAGTACGTC. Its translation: CASSLGRLFYEQYV.

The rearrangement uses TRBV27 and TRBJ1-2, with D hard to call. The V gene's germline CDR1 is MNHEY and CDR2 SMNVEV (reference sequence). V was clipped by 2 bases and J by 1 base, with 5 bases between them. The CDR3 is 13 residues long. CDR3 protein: CASSLGLNYGYTF. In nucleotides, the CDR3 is TGTGCCAGCAGTTTAGGACTTAACTATGGCTACACCTTC.

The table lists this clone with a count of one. CDR3 DNA sequence: TGCGCCAGCAGCTTGGTCGCGGGGGCCACAGATACGCAGTATTTT. Amino acid sequence: CASSLVAGATDTQYF. The chain joins TRBV5-1 to TRBJ2-3, with a tentative D call TRBD2 (7 bases). The CDR3 runs to 15 residues. Germline CDR1 reads SGHRS; CDR2 reads YFSETQ. Trimming took off 0 bases at V and 2 bases at J, with 10 bases between the two ends.

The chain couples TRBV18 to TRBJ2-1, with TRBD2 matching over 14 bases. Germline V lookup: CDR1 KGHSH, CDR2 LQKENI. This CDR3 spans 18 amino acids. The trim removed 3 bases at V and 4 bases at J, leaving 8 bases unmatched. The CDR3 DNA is TGTGCCAGCTCACCGAAACCCGGGACTAGCGGGAGTTACAATGAGCAGTTCTTC. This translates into CASSPKPGTSGSYNEQFF.

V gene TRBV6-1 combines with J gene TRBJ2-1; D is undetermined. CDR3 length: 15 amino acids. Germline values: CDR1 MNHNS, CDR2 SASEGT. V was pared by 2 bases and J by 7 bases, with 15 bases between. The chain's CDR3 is CASSEPPDEENEQFF. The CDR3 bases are TGTGCCAGCAGTGAACCCCCCGACGAGGAAAATGAGCAGTTCTTC.

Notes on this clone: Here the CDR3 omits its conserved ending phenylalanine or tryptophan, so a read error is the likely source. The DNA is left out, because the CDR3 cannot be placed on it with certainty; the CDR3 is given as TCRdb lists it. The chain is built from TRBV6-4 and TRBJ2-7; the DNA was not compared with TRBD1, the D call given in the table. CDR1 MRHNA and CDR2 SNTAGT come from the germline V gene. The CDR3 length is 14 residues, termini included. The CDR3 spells CASSDSCPGQKVRG.

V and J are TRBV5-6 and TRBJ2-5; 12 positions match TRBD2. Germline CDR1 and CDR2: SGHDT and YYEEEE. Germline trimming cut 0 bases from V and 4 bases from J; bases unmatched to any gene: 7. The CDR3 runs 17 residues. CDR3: CASSLASLAGGRETQYF. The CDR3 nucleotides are TGTGCCAGCAGCTTGGCCAGTCTAGCGGGAGGGCGAGAGACCCAGTACTTC.

The CDR3 region is CATAFRAGYEQYV. CDR3 bases: TGTGCCACCGCCTTCAGGGCTGGCTACGAGCAGTACGTC. The rearrangement uses TRBV27 and TRBJ2-7; a possible D gene is TRBD1 (5 bases). Germline loops: CDR1 MNHEY, CDR2 SMNVEV (reference sequence). Trimming cost V 10 bases and J 3 bases, with 16 bases left between them. The CDR3 runs 13 residues.

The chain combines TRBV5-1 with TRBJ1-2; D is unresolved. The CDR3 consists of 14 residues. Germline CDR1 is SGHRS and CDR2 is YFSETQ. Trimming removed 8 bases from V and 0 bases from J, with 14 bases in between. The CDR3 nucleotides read TGCGCCAGTGCTCTAGGAGGAGCTAACTATGGCTACACCTTC. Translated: CASALGGANYGYTF.